This T cell receptor (beta chain) stems from a study of T cells in tuberculosis. In regard to this clone: What it binds is not known.

Trimming took off 0 bases at V and 8 bases at J, with 14 bases between the two ends. Germline V lookup: CDR1 SGHRS, CDR2 YFSETQ. The CDR3 extends over 14 amino acids. Study-level points and caveats: Active tuberculosis TCR-alpha repertoires lay closer to GMM-specific TCRs than IGRA-negative controls, suggesting clonal expansion.

The table came from immunoSEQ multiplex PCR; TCRdb's copy has only in-frame clones and leaves some out. The data hold around 35,000 clones, with 94% observed a single time. The sequence derives from a donor between 10 and 35 years old with latent tuberculosis or without tuberculosis infection. Some clones in this sample may be carry-over from other donors' samples. V and J are TRBV5-1 and TRBJ1-1; unclear D gene. Sequencing was done on a sample of PBMCs. The CDR3 DNA reads TGCGCCAGCAGCTTGGAAGGTGTGGCCGGGGAAGCTTTCTTT. It specifies CASSLEGVAGEAFF.